Described below is a single TCR beta chain sequence and its context. This entry is derived from a study of blood T cell repertoires in COVID-19. Study-wide background: Spain, Italy and the United States supplied samples that represented acute and convalescent COVID-19.

Per germline, CDR1 SGHTA and CDR2 FQGTGA. CDR3 length: 16 residues. Unmatched junction bases numbered 5, after V lost 2 bases and J lost 4 bases. Study processing details: Reference gene primer amplification gave nucleated cell count estimates. Using immunoSEQ multiplex PCR, the repertoire was profiled, and TCRdb retains in-frame clones only, with some absent. For V, J and clone size, that table is used; D and trimming come from the DNA. The table includes under 500,000 clones, about 89% detected once. Sequenced sample: peripheral blood. The chain joins TRBV7-3 to TRBJ2-5; 12 bases fit TRBD2. The receptor's source is a woman aged 30 to 39 with acute or convalescent COVID-19. Written as DNA, the CDR3 is TGTGCCAGCAGCTTACTAGCGGGGGGGCTGGGAGAGACCCAGTACTTC. Translation gives CASSLLAGGLGETQYF.